This T cell receptor (beta chain) came from a study of glioma-infiltrating T cells after dendritic cell vaccination. This CDR3 spans 14 amino acids. The V end lost 4 bases, the J end lost 2 bases, and 13 bases lay between the germline ends. Germline CDR1 reads SGHRS; CDR2 reads YFSETQ. Time point: after dendritic cell vaccination, including at tumor progression/relapse. TCRB CDR3 was amplified from 2 ug genomic DNA or less. The primer mix had 60 V beta and 13 J beta primers. Sequenced by immunoSEQ multiplex PCR; TCRdb stores in-frame clones only, minus some. This sample has around 87,000 clones, with roughly 80% found just once.

The input for sequencing was blood, taken after dendritic cell vaccination. This rearrangement joins TRBV5-1 to TRBJ2-7; a possible D gene is TRBD1 (6 bases). The sequence was collected from a human donor with glioblastoma. CDR3 region: CASSPGHSTYEQYF. In nucleotides, the CDR3 is TGCGCCAGCAGCCCGGGACACTCAACCTACGAGCAGTACTTC.